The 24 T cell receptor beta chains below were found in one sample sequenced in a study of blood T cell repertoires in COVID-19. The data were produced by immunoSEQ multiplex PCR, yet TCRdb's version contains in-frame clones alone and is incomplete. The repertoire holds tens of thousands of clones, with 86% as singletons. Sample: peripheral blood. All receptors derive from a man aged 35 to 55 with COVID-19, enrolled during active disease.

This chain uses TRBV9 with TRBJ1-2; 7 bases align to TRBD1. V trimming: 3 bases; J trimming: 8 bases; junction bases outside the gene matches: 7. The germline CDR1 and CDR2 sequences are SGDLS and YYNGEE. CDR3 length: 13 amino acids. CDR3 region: CASSANRGWGYTF. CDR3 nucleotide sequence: TGTGCCAGCAGCGCGAACAGGGGCTGGGGCTACACCTTC.

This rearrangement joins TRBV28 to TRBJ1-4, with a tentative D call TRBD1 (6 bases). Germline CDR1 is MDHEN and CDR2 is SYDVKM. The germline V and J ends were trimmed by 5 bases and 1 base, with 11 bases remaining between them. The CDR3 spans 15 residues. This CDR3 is CASSPGHLTNEKLFF. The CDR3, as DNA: TGTGCCAGCAGTCCGGGACACTTAACTAATGAAAAACTGTTTTTT.

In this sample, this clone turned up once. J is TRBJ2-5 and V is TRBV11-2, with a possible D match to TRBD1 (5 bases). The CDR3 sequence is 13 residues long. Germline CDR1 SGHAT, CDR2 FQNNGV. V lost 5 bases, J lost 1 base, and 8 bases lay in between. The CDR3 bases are TGTGCCAGCAGCAGGACACCCCAAGAGACCCAGTACTTC. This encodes CASSRTPQETQYF.

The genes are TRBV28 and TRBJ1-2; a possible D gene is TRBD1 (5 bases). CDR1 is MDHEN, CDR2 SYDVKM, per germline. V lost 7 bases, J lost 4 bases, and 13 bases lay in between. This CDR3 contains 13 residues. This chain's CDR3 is CASITPGGYGYTF. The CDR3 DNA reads TGTGCCAGCATTACCCCGGGGGGCTATGGCTACACCTTC.

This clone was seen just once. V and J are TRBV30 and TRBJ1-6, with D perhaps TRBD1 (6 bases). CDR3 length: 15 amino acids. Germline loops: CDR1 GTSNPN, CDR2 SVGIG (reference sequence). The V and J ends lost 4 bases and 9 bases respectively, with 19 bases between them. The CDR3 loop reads CAWNAGVSGGSPLHF. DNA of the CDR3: TGTGCCTGGAATGCAGGGGTGTCGGGAGGTTCACCCCTCCACTTT.

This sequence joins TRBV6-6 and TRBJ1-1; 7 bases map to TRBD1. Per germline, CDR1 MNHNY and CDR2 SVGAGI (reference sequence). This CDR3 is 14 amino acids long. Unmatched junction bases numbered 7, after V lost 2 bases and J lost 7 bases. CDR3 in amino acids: CASSYLGQSIEAFF. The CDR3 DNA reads TGTGCCAGCAGTTACCTGGGACAGTCCATTGAAGCTTTCTTT.

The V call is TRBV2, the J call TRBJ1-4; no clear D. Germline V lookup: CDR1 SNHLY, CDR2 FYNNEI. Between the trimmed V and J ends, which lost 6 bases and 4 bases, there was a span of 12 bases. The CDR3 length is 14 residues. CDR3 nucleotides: TGTGCCAGCAGCGGGAGTAGGTTTAATGAAAAACTGTTTTTT. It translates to CASSGSRFNEKLFF.

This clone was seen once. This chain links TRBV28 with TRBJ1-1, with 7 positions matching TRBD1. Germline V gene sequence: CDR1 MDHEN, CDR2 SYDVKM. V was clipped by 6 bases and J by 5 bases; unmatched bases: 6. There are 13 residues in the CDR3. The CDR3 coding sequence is TGTGCCAGCAGACGTCCAGGGGGAACTGAAGCTTTCTTT. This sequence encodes CASRRPGGTEAFF.

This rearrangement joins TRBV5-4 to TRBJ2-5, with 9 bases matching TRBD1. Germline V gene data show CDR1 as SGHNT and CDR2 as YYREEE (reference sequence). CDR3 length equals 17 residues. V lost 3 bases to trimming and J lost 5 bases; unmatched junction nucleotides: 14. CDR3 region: CASSSPGQGLLLETQYF. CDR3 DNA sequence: TGTGCCAGCAGCTCTCCGGGACAGGGACTCTTGTTGGAGACCCAGTACTTC.

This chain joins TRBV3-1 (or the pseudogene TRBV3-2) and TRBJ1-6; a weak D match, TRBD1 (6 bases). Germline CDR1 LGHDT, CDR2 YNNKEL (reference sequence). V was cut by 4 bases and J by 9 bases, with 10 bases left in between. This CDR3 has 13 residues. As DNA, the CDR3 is TGTGCCAGCAGCCCGCGGACAGTTTCACCCCTCCACTTT. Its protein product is CASSPRTVSPLHF.

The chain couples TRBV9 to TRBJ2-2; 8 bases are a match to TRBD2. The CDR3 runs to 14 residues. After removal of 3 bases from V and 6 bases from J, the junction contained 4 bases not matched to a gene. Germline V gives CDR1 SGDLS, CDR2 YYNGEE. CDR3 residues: CASSDPRGAGELFF. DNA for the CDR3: TGTGCCAGCAGCGACCCGCGGGGGGCCGGGGAGCTGTTTTTT.

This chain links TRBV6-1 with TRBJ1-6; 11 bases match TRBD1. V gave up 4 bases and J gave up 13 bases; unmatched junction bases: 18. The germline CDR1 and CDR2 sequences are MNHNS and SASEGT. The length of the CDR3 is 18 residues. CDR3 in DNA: TGTGCCAGCAGTGGGGCCTTGCCCGGGACAGGGGGACAATTTCCCCTCCACTTT. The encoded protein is CASSGALPGTGGQFPLHF.

CDR3 bases: TGTGCCAGCAGTGAAGCGCGGCAAAAAAACATTCAGTACTTC. Protein sequence: CASSEARQKNIQYF. The chain employs TRBV6-1 and TRBJ2-4; D unclear. Between the trimmed V and J ends, which lost 0 bases and 4 bases, there was a span of 7 bases. Per the germline V gene, CDR1 is MNHNS and CDR2 is SASEGT. This CDR3 spans 14 amino acids.

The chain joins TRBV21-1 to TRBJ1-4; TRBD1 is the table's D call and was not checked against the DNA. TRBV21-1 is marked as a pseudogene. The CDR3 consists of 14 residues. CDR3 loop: CANAPGGSREKLFF. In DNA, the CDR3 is TGTGCCAACGCCCCAGGGGGCTCGCGGGAAAAACTGTTTTTT.

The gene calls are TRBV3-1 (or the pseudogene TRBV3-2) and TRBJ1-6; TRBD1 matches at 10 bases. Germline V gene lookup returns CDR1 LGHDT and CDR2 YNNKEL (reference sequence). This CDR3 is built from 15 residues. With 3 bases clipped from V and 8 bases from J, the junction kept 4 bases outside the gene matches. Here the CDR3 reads CASSHDRGRYSPLHF. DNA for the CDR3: TGTGCCAGCAGCCACGACAGGGGGCGTTATTCACCCCTCCACTTT.

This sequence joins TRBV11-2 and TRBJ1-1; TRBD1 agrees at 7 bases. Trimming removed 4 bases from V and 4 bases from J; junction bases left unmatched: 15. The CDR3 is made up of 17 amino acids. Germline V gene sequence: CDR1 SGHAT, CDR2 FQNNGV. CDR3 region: CASSSSSGQALSTEAFF. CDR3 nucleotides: TGTGCCAGCAGCTCCTCCTCTGGACAGGCTCTTAGCACTGAAGCTTTCTTT.

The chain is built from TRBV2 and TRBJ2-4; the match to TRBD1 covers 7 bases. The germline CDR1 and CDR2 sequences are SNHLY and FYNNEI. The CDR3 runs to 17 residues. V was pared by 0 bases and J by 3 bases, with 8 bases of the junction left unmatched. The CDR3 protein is CASSEALQGIGKNIQYF. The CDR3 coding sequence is TGTGCCAGCAGTGAAGCGCTACAGGGGATCGGCAAAAACATTCAGTACTTC.

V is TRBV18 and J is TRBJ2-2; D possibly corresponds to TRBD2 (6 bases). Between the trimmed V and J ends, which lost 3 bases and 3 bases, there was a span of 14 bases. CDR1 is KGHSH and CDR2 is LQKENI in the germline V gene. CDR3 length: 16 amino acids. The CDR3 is CASSPPGGEDTGELFF. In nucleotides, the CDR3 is TGTGCCAGCTCACCGCCAGGAGGGGAGGACACCGGGGAGCTGTTTTTT.

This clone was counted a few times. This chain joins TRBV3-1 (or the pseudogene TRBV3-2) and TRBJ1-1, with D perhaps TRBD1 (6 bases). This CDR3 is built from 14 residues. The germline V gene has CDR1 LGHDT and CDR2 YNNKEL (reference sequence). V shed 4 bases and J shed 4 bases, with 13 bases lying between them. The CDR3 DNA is TGTGCCAGCAGCCTTTCAGGGGATGGCACTGAAGCTTTCTTT. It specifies CASSLSGDGTEAFF.

The CDR3 DNA sequence: TGTGCCAGCCACGGTGGACAGGCGGTTAATGAGCAGTTCTTC. Translation gives CASHGGQAVNEQFF. The rearrangement links TRBV2 to TRBJ2-1; TRBD1 matches at 7 bases. Trimming at V came to 8 bases and at J to 7 bases, leaving 11 bases not matched to a gene. The germline V gene has CDR1 SNHLY and CDR2 FYNNEI. The CDR3 is 14 amino acids.

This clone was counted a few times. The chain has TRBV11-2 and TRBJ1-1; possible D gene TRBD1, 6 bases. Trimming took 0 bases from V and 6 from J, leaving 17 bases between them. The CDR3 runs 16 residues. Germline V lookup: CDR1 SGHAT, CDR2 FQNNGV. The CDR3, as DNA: TGTGCCAGCAGCTTAGATCCCGGGCGGGGGCAACCTGAAGCTTTCTTT. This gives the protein CASSLDPGRGQPEAFF.

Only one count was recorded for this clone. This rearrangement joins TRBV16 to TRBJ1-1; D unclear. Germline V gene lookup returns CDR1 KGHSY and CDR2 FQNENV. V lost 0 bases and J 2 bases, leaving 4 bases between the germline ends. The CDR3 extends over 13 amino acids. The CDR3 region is CASSQSRNTEAFF. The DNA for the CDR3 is TGTGCCAGCAGCCAATCCAGAAACACTGAAGCTTTCTTT.

This chain's CDR3 is CASSDTSGGYHTQYF. The CDR3 bases are TGTGCCAGCAGTGATACTAGCGGGGGTTATCATACGCAGTATTTT. The chain recombines TRBV2 with TRBJ2-3, with 11 bases fitting TRBD2. Trimming at V came to 3 bases and at J to 7 bases, leaving 6 bases not matched to a gene. The CDR3 has 15 amino acids. The germline V gene has CDR1 SNHLY and CDR2 FYNNEI.

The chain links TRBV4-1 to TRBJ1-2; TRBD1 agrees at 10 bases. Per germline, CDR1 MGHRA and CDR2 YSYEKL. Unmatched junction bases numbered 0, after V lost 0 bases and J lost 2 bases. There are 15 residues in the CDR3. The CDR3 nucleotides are TGCGCCAGCAGCCAAGAGGGACAGGGGAACTATGGCTACACCTTC. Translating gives CASSQEGQGNYGYTF.